The 21 T cell receptor beta chains in this list originate from one sample, sequenced in a study of human T cells and chemical hapten exposure. In TCRdb, the RACE reads were re-called with MiXCR into one record per CDR3 protein. The sample lists tens of thousands of distinct CDR3 sequences, about a tenth seen once, with around 4.3% in the top ten. The time point is: patch test 1, 2 weeks after DPC sensitization. Treatment here: therapeutic diphenylcyclopropenone sensitization with weekly scalp DPC. The starting material was whole blood, obtained in connection with sensitization to the hapten diphenylcyclopropenone (DPC). The receptors here all came from a woman in her forties or fifties with alopecia areata. Some clones in this sample may be carry-over from other donors' samples.

This clonotype was seen a handful of times. The chain joins TRBV9 to TRBJ2-1; D possibly corresponds to TRBD1 (5 bases). The CDR3 consists of 16 residues. Germline assignment: CDR1 SGDLS and CDR2 YYNGEE. Trimming stripped 1 base from V and 0 bases from J, with 11 bases between. CDR3 bases: TGTGCCAGCAGCGTAAGTACAGGAATCTCCTACAATGAGCAGTTCTTC. It specifies CASSVSTGISYNEQFF.

This clonotype was observed many times. The CDR3 DNA is TGCAGTGCTAGAGATTCCGGGACGAACACTGAAGCTTTCTTT. Translated, it gives CSARDSGTNTEAFF. The chain carries TRBV20-1 and TRBJ1-1, with D possibly matching TRBD1 (5 bases). V was trimmed by 0 bases and J by 1 base, leaving 9 bases between them. This CDR3 spans 14 amino acids. Germline V gives CDR1 DFQATT, CDR2 SNEGSKA (reference sequence).

In this sample, this clonotype turned up many times. This chain links TRBV27 with TRBJ2-7; 7 bases are shared with TRBD2. V trimming: 6 bases; J trimming: 4 bases; junction bases outside the gene matches: 21. Germline CDR1 MNHEY, CDR2 SMNVEV (reference sequence). The CDR3 sequence is 18 residues long. The CDR3 DNA sequence: TGTGCCAGCAGAAGTACTTTAGGCCACACGCGGGAGAGGTACGAGCAGTACTTC. Encoded protein: CASRSTLGHTRERYEQYF.

This clonotype was detected a few times. This chain uses TRBV15 with TRBJ2-5; TRBD2 is a possible D gene (6 bases). This CDR3 is 17 amino acids long. The V gene lost 3 bases and the J gene lost 4 bases, with 21 bases spanning the gap. Per germline, CDR1 LNHNV and CDR2 YYDKDF (reference sequence). CDR3 region: CATSRAISGDVPETQYF. CDR3 nucleotide sequence: TGTGCCACCAGCAGGGCCATATCGGGGGACGTACCAGAGACCCAGTACTTC.

This clonotype was detected many times. The rearrangement joins TRBV6-1 to TRBJ2-3; TRBD2 aligns across 13 bases. J gave up 2 bases and V 6 bases, and 2 bases lay outside the gene matches. This CDR3 is built from 15 residues. Germline V gives CDR1 MNHNS, CDR2 SASEGT. The DNA for the CDR3 is TGTGCCAGCAGGGGGACTAGCGGGGACACAGATACGCAGTATTTT. Its protein product is CASRGTSGDTDTQYF.

J is TRBJ2-5 and V is TRBV25-1; a weak D match, TRBD1 (6 bases). The length of the CDR3 is 13 residues. Germline loops: CDR1 MGHDK, CDR2 SYGVNS. V shed 6 bases and J shed 2 bases, with 10 bases lying between them. The CDR3, as DNA: TGTGCCAGCAGAGGGACACCTCAAGAGACCCAGTACTTC. It specifies CASRGTPQETQYF.

This clonotype was observed many times. The chain recombines TRBV28 with TRBJ1-6; a weak D match, TRBD1 (6 bases). Trimming removed 6 bases at V and 17 bases at J, with 26 bases between. The CDR3 contains 15 residues. Germline V gene data show CDR1 as MDHEN and CDR2 as SYDVKM. DNA for the CDR3: TGTGCCAGCAGCCAACTTTACGGACAGACCACCCTCTTCCACTTT. It codes for CASSQLYGQTTLFHF.

The rearrangement links TRBV6-5 to TRBJ2-1, with D hard to call. V was cut by 7 bases and J by 9 bases, with 16 bases left in between. Germline lookup yields CDR1 MNHEY and CDR2 SVGAGI. The CDR3 is made up of 13 amino acids. CDR3 coding DNA: TGTGCCAGCACCCTGTTTTCGAGTGGTGAGCAGTTCTTC. Its protein is CASTLFSSGEQFF.

This clonotype was seen many times. V is TRBV20-1 and J is TRBJ2-5; no reliable D call. V lost 4 bases and J 6 bases, leaving 15 bases between the germline ends. The CDR3 totals 13 residues. Germline V gene lookup returns CDR1 DFQATT and CDR2 SNEGSKA (reference sequence). The CDR3 is CSATYSAAQTQYF. CDR3 bases: TGCAGTGCTACGTACTCCGCCGCGCAGACCCAGTACTTC.

For this clonotype: A much bigger clone sits one base away, suggesting this may be a read error. V and J are TRBV6-1 and TRBJ2-1, with 7 bases that match TRBD2. The germline CDR1 and CDR2 sequences are MNHNS and SASEGT. The J segment lost 11 bases and the V segment lost 1 base, leaving 11 bases of the junction unmatched. The CDR3 extends over 15 amino acids. CDR3: CASSEVGLAVNKQFF. The CDR3 DNA is TGTGCCAGCAGTGAAGTTGGTCTAGCGGTAAATAAGCAGTTCTTC.

This clonotype was seen ten or more times. This sequence joins TRBV29-1 and TRBJ1-6; 7 positions match TRBD1. The V segment lost 7 bases and the J segment 4 bases; nucleotides outside the gene matches: 7. Germline CDR1 reads SQVTM; CDR2 reads ANQGSEA. The CDR3 spans 14 residues. CDR3 amino acids: CSARDSRYNSPLHF. In nucleotides, the CDR3 is TGCAGCGCCAGGGACAGTCGATATAATTCACCCCTCCACTTT.

This clonotype showed up many times. The chain couples TRBV3-1 to TRBJ2-7; D is unresolved. The V and J ends lost 2 bases and 2 bases respectively, with 4 bases between them. Germline CDR1 LGHDT, CDR2 YNNKEL (reference sequence). The CDR3 is made up of 12 amino acids. CDR3 loop: CASSQTTYEQYF. CDR3 nucleotide sequence: TGTGCCAGCAGCCAAACCACCTACGAGCAGTACTTC.

This clonotype showed up many times. This sequence joins TRBV6-2 or TRBV6-3 and TRBJ2-5; the D is unclear. The germline V gene encodes CDR1 MNHEY and CDR2 SVGEGT. Trimming left V 6 bases short and J 1 base short, with 9 bases between. The CDR3 is 13 residues long. The CDR3 nucleotides read TGTGCCAGCAGCTCTATGTTCCAAGAGACCCAGTACTTC. Encoded protein: CASSSMFQETQYF.

This clonotype was recorded many times. J is TRBJ1-1 and V is TRBV20-1; D is unresolved. The CDR3 is made up of 15 amino acids. Germline V lookup: CDR1 DFQATT, CDR2 SNEGSKA (reference sequence). Trimming pared 1 base from V and 0 bases from J, leaving 12 bases between. CDR3 nucleotide sequence: TGCAGTGCTAGAGGATGGTTTAGTATGAACACTGAAGCTTTCTTT. This codes for CSARGWFSMNTEAFF.

This clonotype has just a few counts. The V and J genes are TRBV9 and TRBJ1-6; D call uncertain. Trimming took off 0 bases at V and 6 bases at J, with 10 bases between the two ends. Germline CDR1 and CDR2: SGDLS and YYNGEE. The CDR3 covers 15 residues. Here the CDR3 reads CASSVGRTLNSPLHF. The DNA for the CDR3 is TGTGCCAGCAGCGTAGGCCGAACTCTTAATTCACCCCTCCACTTT. The full variable domain, with the rest looked up from reference TRBV9 and TRBJ1-6, is DSGVTQTPKHLITATGQRVTLRCSPRSGDLSVYWYQQSLDQGLQFLIQYYNGEERAKGNILERFSAQQFPDLHSELNLSSLELGDSALYFCASSVGRTLNSPLHFGNGTRLTVT.

By proportion, this clonotype is medium-sized. This chain uses TRBV2 with TRBJ1-1; 10 bases align to TRBD1. V lost 7 bases, J lost 6 bases, and 8 bases stayed unmatched. CDR1 is SNHLY and CDR2 is FYNNEI in the germline V gene. The CDR3 length is 14 residues. The CDR3 loop reads CASTPGTGVSEAFF. Here the CDR3 DNA reads TGTGCCAGCACCCCCGGGACAGGGGTCTCTGAAGCTTTCTTT.

This chain uses TRBV29-1 with TRBJ1-3; D is unresolved. Trimming pared 4 bases from V and 0 bases from J, leaving 7 bases between. Germline V gene lookup returns CDR1 SQVTM and CDR2 ANQGSEA. The CDR3 is made up of 13 amino acids. The CDR3 is CSVGLSSGNTIYF. The DNA of the CDR3 is TGCAGCGTTGGGCTGAGCTCTGGAAACACCATATATTTT.

The rearrangement joins TRBV5-5 to TRBJ2-1; D might be TRBD2 (5 bases). CDR1 SGHKS and CDR2 YYEKEE come from the germline V gene (reference sequence). Between the trimmed V and J ends, which lost 4 bases and 0 bases, there was a span of 14 bases. The CDR3 consists of 16 residues. The CDR3 DNA reads as TGTGCCAGCAGCCGAAGCGGTCGAAGCTCCTACAATGAGCAGTTCTTC. Translated: CASSRSGRSSYNEQFF. Looking up the rest from reference TRBV5-5 and TRBJ2-1 gives the full variable domain: DAGVTQSPTHLIKTRGQQVTLRCSPISGHKSVSWYQQVLGQGPQFIFQYYEKEERGRGNFPDRFSARQFPNYSSELNVNALLLGDSALYLCASSRSGRSSYNEQFFGPGTRLTVL.

The table lists this clonotype with a few counts. The genes are TRBV20-1 and TRBJ1-1, with TRBD1 as a possible D gene (5 bases). This CDR3 region has 14 residues. CDR1 is DFQATT, CDR2 SNEGSKA, per germline (reference sequence). V was shortened by 2 bases and J by 1 base, with 11 bases between the two germline ends. The DNA for the CDR3 is TGCAGTGCTAGATTCCAGGGAACGAACACTGAAGCTTTCTTT. It specifies CSARFQGTNTEAFF.

This clonotype was detected ten times or more. V is TRBV28 and J is TRBJ2-7, with 7 positions matching TRBD2. The CDR3 is 15 amino acids. J was trimmed by 3 bases and V by 6 bases; bases with no gene match: 11. Per germline, CDR1 MDHEN and CDR2 SYDVKM. CDR3 sequence reads: CASSGRTPAVYEQYF. The CDR3 region has the DNA TGTGCCAGCAGCGGGAGGACCCCCGCGGTCTACGAGCAGTACTTC.

The table lists this clonotype with many counts. The chain uses TRBV19 and TRBJ2-6; TRBD1 agrees at 7 bases. This CDR3 is 18 amino acids long. Per the germline V gene, CDR1 is LNHDA and CDR2 is SQIVND (reference sequence). V lost 3 bases to trimming and J lost 0 bases; unmatched junction nucleotides: 8. In DNA, the CDR3 is TGTGCCAGTAGTATCGGTAGGGACAGCTACTCTGGGGCCAACGTCCTGACTTTC. It translates to CASSIGRDSYSGANVLTF.